A selection of T cell receptor beta chains follows, all from one sample in a study of PD-1 blockade in classical Hodgkin lymphoma. Using immunoSEQ multiplex PCR, the repertoire was profiled, and TCRdb retains in-frame clones only, with some absent. This sample has roughly 49,000 clones; nearly 90% occur once, and the top ten carry approximately 13%. The material was peripheral blood mononuclear cells (PBMCs), obtained before the fourth cycle of nivolumab. Every receptor here comes from a human donor with classical Hodgkin lymphoma. Each CDR3 is given with its conserved first and last residue. The D gene is left open where the match is weak. Size is stated for part of the rows, as once, few or many counts, or as a class when the clone is expanded.

>-|-|TRBV27|TRBJ2-1
TGTGCCAGCAGCGGGCCAGGGTACAATGAGCAGTTCTTC
CASSGPGYNEQFF
>TRBD2|-|TRBV18|TRBJ2-7
TGTGCCAGCTCACGGGATAGACTAGCGGGACGCATCGAGCAGTACTTC
CASSRDRLAGRIEQYF
>-|-|TRBV19|TRBJ1-2
TGTGCCAGTAGTTCCCAGGTTCTGTACTATGGCTACACCTTC
CASSSQVLYYGYTF
>TRBD2|-|TRBV13|TRBJ2-3
TGTGCCAGCACCCCTTGGCCTAGCGGGAGGGCCGGCACAGATACGCAGTATTTT
CASTPWPSGRAGTDTQYF
>TRBD1|-|TRBV30|TRBJ2-1
TGTGCCTGGAGTGTACGGACAGGGTGGTCTGAGCAGTTCTTC
CAWSVRTGWSEQFF
>-|-|TRBV9|TRBJ1-2
TGTGCCAGCAGCGTAGAAGGGACCGCTAACTATGGCTACACCTTC
CASSVEGTANYGYTF
>-|-|TRBV20-1|TRBJ2-3
TGCAGTGCTAAAGGCACAGATACGCAGTATTTT
CSAKGTDTQYF
>TRBD1|-|TRBV7-8|TRBJ1-1
TGTGCCAGCAGATCGGGACAGGGCAGGATGATGAACACTGAAGCTTTCTTT
CASRSGQGRMMNTEAFF
>TRBD1|once|TRBV7-2|TRBJ1-1
TGTGCCAGCAGCTCAACAGGAGGGGCAGGGGGCTGGGGGGCTGAAGCTTTCTTT
CASSSTGGAGGWGAEAFF
>-|-|TRBV4-1|TRBJ2-1
TGCGCCAGCAGCCTCTCTAGCGCAACCTACAATGAGCAGTTCTTC
CASSLSSATYNEQFF
>-|-|TRBV6-5|TRBJ2-1
TGTGCCAGCGGATTTGGTCTTTCGGAATACAATGAGCAGTTCTTC
CASGFGLSEYNEQFF
>-|-|TRBV6-4|TRBJ2-2
TGTGCCAGCAGTGACGACCCTCACACCGGGGAGCTGTTTTTT
CASSDDPHTGELFF
>TRBD2|-|TRBV29-1|TRBJ2-1
TGCAGCCTTTATAGCGGGAGCCACAATGAGCAGTTCTTC
CSLYSGSHNEQFF
>TRBD2|-|TRBV6-5|TRBJ2-2
TGTGCCAGCAGTTACCCCCAGCGGGAGAAATCCGGGGAGCTGTTTTTT
CASSYPQREKSGELFF
>TRBD1|-|TRBV10-3|TRBJ2-3
TGTGCCTGCCGGGACAGATACACAGATACGCAGTATTTT
CACRDRYTDTQYF
>TRBD2|-|TRBV2|TRBJ2-7
TGTGCCAAGGGGACTAGCGGGAGGGGCCACGAGCAGTACTTC
CAKGTSGRGHEQYF
>-|-|TRBV10-3|TRBJ1-1
TGTGCCATCAGTGGGGCCGGGGGCGCGACAGCTTTCTTT
CAISGAGGATAFF
>TRBD1|once|TRBV18|TRBJ2-4
TGTGCCAGCTCACGTACGGGACAGGGGAAAAACATTCAGTACTTC
CASSRTGQGKNIQYF
>-|-|TRBV28|TRBJ1-3
TGTGCCAGCAGTCCACAAATGCGCTCTGGAAACACCATATATTTT
CASSPQMRSGNTIYF
>-|-|TRBV28|TRBJ2-2
TGTGCCAGCAGTTTATGGGGAGGGGGTACCGGGGAGCTGTTTTTT
CASSLWGGGTGELFF
>TRBD2|once|TRBV13|TRBJ2-7
TGTGCCAGCAGAAGAACACCTAGCGGGAGGGAGTACGAGCAGTACTTC
CASRRTPSGREYEQYF
>-|-|TRBV7-9|TRBJ1-1
TGTGCCAGCAGCTCCTGGACGGGAAACACTGAAGCTTTCTTT
CASSSWTGNTEAFF
>-|-|TRBV27|TRBJ1-5
TGTGCCAGCAGCCCCCAGGGGTTTCACAATCAGCCCCAGCATTTT
CASSPQGFHNQPQHF
>TRBD1|-|TRBV4-1|TRBJ2-5
TGCGCCAGCAGCCTCCTTACAGGGGTGGAGACCCAGTACTTC
CASSLLTGVETQYF
>TRBD2|-|TRBV28|TRBJ2-7
TGTGCAACGGGACTAGCGGTCCTTGGCTCCTACGAGCAGTACTTC
CATGLAVLGSYEQYF
>-|-|TRBV28|TRBJ2-5
TGTGCCAGCAGCCCCCTTGTGAAGACCCAGTACTTC
CASSPLVKTQYF
>TRBD2|-|TRBV28|TRBJ2-3
TGTGCCTCTACCCCGGGAGGGCCCACAGATACGCAGTATTTT
CASTPGGPTDTQYF
>-|-|TRBV28|TRBJ2-5
TGTGCCAGCCTAACAGCGTACCAAGAGACCCAGTACTTC
CASLTAYQETQYF
>-|-|TRBV7-7|TRBJ2-5
TGTGCTAGCAGCCAGCGCGGAGGGTTGAGGGAGACCCAGTACTTC
CASSQRGGLRETQYF
>TRBD2|-|TRBV18|TRBJ2-5
TGTGCCAGCTCAAGCCGGACTAGCGGGTCCGTATTGCCCCAGTACTTC
CASSSRTSGSVLPQYF
>-|-|TRBV28|TRBJ1-1
TGTGCCAGCAGTTTGGGCCCCCCAATCGCTTTCTTT
CASSLGPPIAFF
>-|-|TRBV7-2|TRBJ2-5
TGTGCCAGCAGCCGGACCCGGGTCCCAAGCGGGACCCAGTACTTC
CASSRTRVPSGTQYF
>TRBD1|-|TRBV19|TRBJ1-2
TGTGCCAGTAGGATAGGGGTGGACAGGGGGCGACGGGCCGGCTACACCTTC
CASRIGVDRGRRAGYTF
>TRBD2|-|TRBV2|TRBJ2-2
TGTGCCAACAGTGAAGCGCTATTGACTAGCAGTACCGGGGAGCTGTTTTTT
CANSEALLTSSTGELFF
>-|-|TRBV11-2|TRBJ2-1
TGTGCCAGCACCGGTCACAGGGAGGGCACCTACAATGAGCAGTTCTTC
CASTGHREGTYNEQFF
>-|-|TRBV10-3|TRBJ2-3
TGTGCCATCACCACCGGAGATACGCAGTATTTT
CAITTGDTQYF
>TRBD2|-|TRBV4-1|TRBJ2-7
TGCGCCAGCAGCCAAGACGGACTAGCTGTTCCCGAGCAGTACTTC
CASSQDGLAVPEQYF
>-|-|TRBV6-6|TRBJ2-7
TGTGCCAGCAGTTACGAGGGGTCCTACGAGCAGTACTTC
CASSYEGSYEQYF
>-|-|TRBV28|TRBJ2-5
TGTGCCAGCAGTCCCCGGGACAACCAAGAGACCCAGTACTTC
CASSPRDNQETQYF
>TRBD1|-|TRBV29-1|TRBJ1-5
TGCAGCGTCATGGGACAGGGCACAAATCAGCCCCAGCATTTT
CSVMGQGTNQPQHF
>TRBD1|once|TRBV4-1|TRBJ2-7
TGCGCCAGCAGCCTCCGGACAGGTACTACCTACGAGCAGTACTTC
CASSLRTGTTYEQYF
>-|few|TRBV5-1|TRBJ1-2
TGCGCCAGCAGCTTTTTCCAGGGAGACTATGGCTACACCTTC
CASSFFQGDYGYTF
>-|-|TRBV25-1|TRBJ1-4
TGTGCCAGCAGCCTAGGGAGATTGGCGGGTGATAAACTGTTTTTT
CASSLGRLAGDKLFF
>-|-|TRBV5-1|TRBJ2-1
TGCGCCAGCAGCTTGGGATTGGGGAATGAGCAGTTCTTC
CASSLGLGNEQFF
>-|-|TRBV19|TRBJ2-5
TGTGCCAGTAGTATGGAGGGACGGGAAGAGACCCAGTACTTC
CASSMEGREETQYF
>-|-|TRBV6-1|TRBJ1-6
TGTGCCAGCAGTGAAGTTGGAGGCCCGAATTCACCCCTCCACTTT
CASSEVGGPNSPLHF
>TRBD1|-|TRBV11-3|TRBJ2-7
TGTGCCAGCAGCTTAGATCTCCGGACAGGGCTTAGTGAGCAGTACTTC
CASSLDLRTGLSEQYF
>-|-|TRBV27|TRBJ1-1
TGTGCCAGCAGTCCCAGGGGCGGAATGAACACTGAAGCTTTCTTT
CASSPRGGMNTEAFF
>-|-|TRBV18|TRBJ2-7
TGTGCCAGCTCACTAGAAGTACTCAGCTCCTACGAGCAGTACTTC
CASSLEVLSSYEQYF
>-|-|TRBV2|TRBJ1-5
TGTGCCAGCAGCATAAAGGGGTCCAATCAGCCCCAGCATTTT
CASSIKGSNQPQHF